The next 13 T cell receptor beta chains were all read from a single sample in a study of PD-L1 blockade in urothelial cancer. Time point reported: pretreatment peripheral blood. The table came from immunoSEQ multiplex PCR; TCRdb's copy has only in-frame clones and leaves some out. Of about 72,000 clones in the sample, approximately 84% were seen once. The specimen was PBMCs, collected around atezolizumab (anti-PD-L1) treatment. The receptors come from a man aged 55 to 70 with urothelial cancer.

The V gene is TRBV11-2, the J gene TRBJ2-1; D possibly corresponds to TRBD1 (5 bases). Looked up from germline, CDR1 is SGHAT and CDR2 is FQNNGV. The CDR3 has 13 residues. V shed 6 bases and J shed 5 bases, with 11 bases lying between them. The CDR3 spells CASSFDSHNEQFF. As DNA, the CDR3 is TGTGCCAGCAGTTTCGACAGCCACAATGAGCAGTTCTTC. Variable domain in full (rest from reference TRBV11-2 and TRBJ2-1): EAGVAQSPRYKIIEKRQSVAFWCNPISGHATLYWYQQILGQGPKLLIQFQNNGVVDDSQLPKDRFSAERLKGVDSTLKIQPAKLEDSAVYLCASSFDSHNEQFFGPGTRLTVL.

This chain uses TRBV19 with TRBJ1-1; 8 positions match TRBD1. The CDR3 sequence is 13 residues long. CDR1 and CDR2 (germline): LNHDA, SQIVND (reference sequence). V shed 7 bases and J 2 bases; nucleotides not matched to a gene: 3. The CDR3 loop is CASKDRENTEAFF. The CDR3 coding sequence is TGTGCCAGTAAGGACAGGGAAAACACTGAAGCTTTCTTT.

This chain links TRBV2 with TRBJ1-2; 8 bases align to TRBD1. Per the germline V gene, CDR1 is SNHLY and CDR2 is FYNNEI. The CDR3 loop spans 13 amino acids. V dropped 4 bases and J dropped 8; count of bases not matched to a gene: 6. CDR3 sequence: CASSGQGIYGYTF. CDR3 DNA: TGTGCCAGCAGTGGACAGGGGATATACGGCTACACCTTC.

The chain carries TRBV14 and TRBJ2-5, with D possibly TRBD1 on 5 matching bases. The CDR3 sequence is 15 residues long. The germline V gene has CDR1 SGHDN and CDR2 FVKESK. Trimming left V 4 bases short and J 3 bases short, with 15 bases between. CDR3 in amino acids: CASSPTDRRKETQYF. The CDR3 DNA is TGTGCCAGCAGCCCAACAGACAGAAGAAAAGAGACCCAGTACTTC.

This clone was detected only a few times. The sample carries other DNA sequences with the same CDR3. The V call is TRBV2, the J call TRBJ1-5, with D possibly TRBD1 on 6 matching bases. Per the germline V gene, CDR1 is SNHLY and CDR2 is FYNNEI. This CDR3 contains 13 residues. Trimming shortened V by 9 bases and J by 7 bases, and 16 bases separated the two germline ends. The CDR3 DNA is TGTGCCAGTTCCGGTTCGGGACACCAGCCCCAGCATTTT. Translated: CASSGSGHQPQHF.

V and J are TRBV15 and TRBJ1-1, with D perhaps TRBD1 (6 bases). Germline CDR1 is LNHNV and CDR2 is YYDKDF (reference sequence). The CDR3 length is 14 residues. V dropped 1 base and J dropped 2 bases, with 8 bases sitting between them. DNA of the CDR3: TGTGCCACCAGCAGAGGGGACACTAACACTGAAGCTTTCTTT. It encodes CATSRGDTNTEAFF.

This clone was seen a single time. The rearrangement uses TRBV7-8 and TRBJ2-7, with D maybe TRBD2 (6 bases). The V and J ends lost 7 bases and 0 bases respectively, with 16 bases between them. This CDR3 is built from 15 residues. From germline, CDR1 is SGHVS and CDR2 FQNEAQ. The CDR3, as DNA: TGTGCCAGCAAATTGTCCCGGGGGAGCTCCTACGAGCAGTACTTC. It is translated as CASKLSRGSSYEQYF.

The J gene is TRBJ1-4, the V gene TRBV4-2; TRBD1 matches at 9 bases. CDR1 is LGHNA, CDR2 YNFKEQ, per germline. The CDR3 is made up of 15 amino acids. J was trimmed by 5 bases and V by 3 bases; bases with no gene match: 4. The CDR3 nucleotides read TGTGCCAGCAGCCATCCAGGACAGGGGAATGAAAAACTGTTTTTT. Protein sequence: CASSHPGQGNEKLFF.

This clone has a single count. V is TRBV4-1 and J is TRBJ1-1; TRBD1 might be the D (5 bases). Germline loops: CDR1 MGHRA, CDR2 YSYEKL. The CDR3 loop spans 13 amino acids. V was pared by 2 bases and J by 11 bases, with 15 bases between. CDR3 region: CASSQSGGGAAFF. CDR3 nucleotides: TGCGCCAGCAGCCAATCTGGGGGAGGGGCCGCTTTCTTT.

This clone was recorded once. J is TRBJ2-4 and V is TRBV6-6; possibly TRBD2 for D (5 bases). Germline values: CDR1 MNHNY, CDR2 SVGAGI (reference sequence). Deletions cut 3 bases from V and 6 bases from J, with 12 bases between. The CDR3 is 14 amino acids. The chain's CDR3 is CASSYGGAGNIQYF. CDR3 DNA sequence: TGTGCCAGCAGTTATGGAGGAGCAGGAAACATTCAGTACTTC.

The gene calls are TRBV29-1 and TRBJ2-3; 11 bases line up with TRBD2. Germline-derived CDR1 and CDR2 are SQVTM and ANQGSEA. CDR3 length: 15 amino acids. Losses at the gene ends were 3 bases for V and 8 bases for J; bases not matched to a gene: 10. The CDR3 protein is CSVENSGGGPGTQYF. The DNA of the CDR3 is TGCAGCGTTGAGAATAGCGGGGGGGGGCCGGGTACGCAGTATTTT.

The chain joins TRBV6-4 to TRBJ1-3; D perhaps matches TRBD1 (5 bases). V was clipped by 3 bases and J by 3 bases, with 6 bases between them. This CDR3 has 13 amino acids. Germline assignment: CDR1 MRHNA and CDR2 SNTAGT. The CDR3: CASSEGLGNTIYF. In DNA form, the CDR3 reads TGTGCCAGCAGTGAGGGGCTTGGAAACACCATATATTTT.

Here the CDR3 DNA reads TGTGCCAGCTCACCGCAATTACAGGGGTCTAACACCATATATTTT. Protein product: CASSPQLQGSNTIYF. The chain couples TRBV18 to TRBJ1-3; the match to TRBD1 covers 7 bases. The CDR3 sequence is 15 residues long. The V gene end was trimmed by 3 bases and the J gene end by 7 bases; junction bases not matched to a gene: 9. Germline V gene data show CDR1 as KGHSH and CDR2 as LQKENI.